The 10 T cell receptor beta chains below come from one sample, sequenced in a study of response to subunit inactivated influenza vaccine. MiXCR, run by TCRdb on the RT-PCR reads, gives a single entry per CDR3 protein. The sample has hundreds of thousands of distinct CDR3 sequences, 6% to 9% seen once. Sequencing was performed on PBMCs from blood, taken less than 30 months after vaccination. The receptors shown here come from a man aged 45 to 75 who received an inactivated influenza vaccine.

In DNA form, the CDR3 reads TGTGCCAGCAGCCCCCGGGACTCATACTATAATGAGCAGTTCTTC. Its translation: CASSPRDSYYNEQFF. This sequence joins TRBV11-1 and TRBJ2-1; TRBD2 is a possible D gene (6 bases). Trimming removed 5 bases from V and 7 bases from J, with 18 bases in between. Per germline, CDR1 SGHAT and CDR2 FQDESV (reference sequence). The CDR3 runs to 15 residues.

This rearrangement joins TRBV5-1 to TRBJ2-2; D unclear. Germline-derived CDR1 and CDR2 are SGHRS and YFSETQ. Trimming left V 3 bases short and J 0 bases short, with 6 bases between. The CDR3 length is 14 residues. CDR3 DNA: TGCGCCAGCAGCTCCGATACGAACACCGGGGAGCTGTTTTTT. Amino acid sequence: CASSSDTNTGELFF.

There are many counts of this clonotype. The chain is built from TRBV29-1 and TRBJ1-2; D might be TRBD1 (6 bases). The germline V gene has CDR1 SQVTM and CDR2 ANQGSEA. V lost 0 bases and J lost 5, with 13 bases in between. The CDR3 contains 14 residues. DNA of the CDR3: TGCAGCGTTGAAGATTGGGGGGCTGGGTATGGCTACACCTTC. It is translated as CSVEDWGAGYGYTF.

This clonotype was found many times. This chain uses TRBV20-1 with TRBJ2-7; tentatively, D is TRBD1 (6 bases). The CDR3 covers 13 residues. Germline CDR1 and CDR2: DFQATT and SNEGSKA (reference sequence). Trimming shortened V by 4 bases and J by 4 bases, and 14 bases separated the two germline ends. The CDR3: CSANTGQGYEQYF. The CDR3 DNA reads TGCAGTGCTAATACAGGGCAGGGGTACGAGCAGTACTTC.

This clonotype has a handful of counts. The V and J genes are TRBV10-3 and TRBJ2-7; D remains ambiguous. Looked up from germline, CDR1 is ENHRY and CDR2 is SYGVKD. The CDR3 covers 13 residues. Between the trimmed V and J ends, which lost 3 bases and 7 bases, there was a span of 13 bases. In DNA, the CDR3 is TGTGCCATCAGTGATAGAACCATGGGGGAGCAGTACTTC. Protein product: CAISDRTMGEQYF.

The table lists this clonotype with many counts. The V gene is TRBV6-1, the J gene TRBJ2-2; D possibly corresponds to TRBD2 (5 bases). The V gene lost 6 bases and the J gene lost 1 base, with 15 bases spanning the gap. Per germline, CDR1 MNHNS and CDR2 SASEGT. The CDR3 is 16 amino acids. The CDR3 region is CASRGRVVMNTGELFF. In nucleotides, the CDR3 is TGTGCCAGCAGAGGGCGGGTGGTCATGAACACCGGGGAGCTGTTTTTT.

This clonotype was counted at least ten times. The V gene is TRBV10-3, the J gene TRBJ2-7; D not resolved. The CDR3 runs 13 residues. Germline V gene lookup returns CDR1 ENHRY and CDR2 SYGVKD. The V end lost 8 bases, the J end lost 0 bases, and 11 bases lay between the germline ends. CDR3 in amino acids: CAIGSQSSYEQYF. The CDR3 DNA follows: TGTGCCATCGGGTCCCAGAGCTCCTACGAGCAGTACTTC.

The table lists this clonotype with a few counts. The chain joins TRBV5-1 to TRBJ2-7, with 7 bases aligning to TRBD1. The CDR3 is made up of 14 amino acids. Germline V gene lookup returns CDR1 SGHRS and CDR2 YFSETQ. The V and J ends lost 1 base and 3 bases, in that order; junction bases with no gene match: 4. The CDR3 coding sequence is TGCGCCAGCAGCTTGACCTGGGACAGCTACGAGCAGTACTTC. It translates to CASSLTWDSYEQYF. The variable domain in full, with the rest retrieved from reference TRBV5-1 and TRBJ2-7, is KAGVTQTPRYLIKTRGQQVTLSCSPISGHRSVSWYQQTPGQGLQFLFEYFSETQRNKGNFPGRFSGRQFSNSRSEMNVSTLELGDSALYLCASSLTWDSYEQYFGPGTRLTVT.

The V gene is TRBV7-9, the J gene TRBJ1-1; the D gene is possibly TRBD1 (6 bases). Germline CDR1 and CDR2: SEHNR and FQNEAQ (reference sequence). Between the trimmed V and J ends, which lost 5 bases and 1 base, there was a span of 14 bases. The CDR3 is made up of 15 amino acids. In nucleotides, the CDR3 is TGTGCCAGCAGCCCAACAAAGGGGGGGAACACTGAAGCTTTCTTT. It specifies CASSPTKGGNTEAFF.

This clonotype was found a few times. V usage is TRBV20-1 and J usage is TRBJ2-2; D is unresolved. The CDR3 has 11 residues. Germline CDR1 and CDR2: DFQATT and SNEGSKA (reference sequence). The germline V and J ends were trimmed by 6 bases and 4 bases, with 6 bases remaining between them. DNA for the CDR3: TGCAGTGCCTGGGTCACCGGGGAGCTGTTTTTT. It specifies CSAWVTGELFF.